This TCR beta chain was identified during a study of T cells after yellow fever vaccination. MiXCR, run by TCRdb on the 5' RACE reads, gives a single entry per CDR3 protein. The sample lists 400,000 or so distinct CDR3 sequences, approximately 18% occurring once. Trimming removed 1 base from V and 5 bases from J; junction bases left unmatched: 6. The CDR3 sequence is 18 residues long. Germline CDR1 reads LGHNA; CDR2 reads YSLEER. The rearrangement uses TRBV4-3 and TRBJ2-2; TRBD2 agrees at 14 bases. The specimen was PBMCs, collected before the yellow fever booster vaccination. This TCR was recovered from a man aged 18 to 35 who received the YFV17D yellow fever vaccine. The CDR3 DNA sequence: TGCGCCAGCAGCCAAGCCCCCGGACTAGCGGGGGGAACCGGGGAGCTGTTTTTT. This gives the protein CASSQAPGLAGGTGELFF.